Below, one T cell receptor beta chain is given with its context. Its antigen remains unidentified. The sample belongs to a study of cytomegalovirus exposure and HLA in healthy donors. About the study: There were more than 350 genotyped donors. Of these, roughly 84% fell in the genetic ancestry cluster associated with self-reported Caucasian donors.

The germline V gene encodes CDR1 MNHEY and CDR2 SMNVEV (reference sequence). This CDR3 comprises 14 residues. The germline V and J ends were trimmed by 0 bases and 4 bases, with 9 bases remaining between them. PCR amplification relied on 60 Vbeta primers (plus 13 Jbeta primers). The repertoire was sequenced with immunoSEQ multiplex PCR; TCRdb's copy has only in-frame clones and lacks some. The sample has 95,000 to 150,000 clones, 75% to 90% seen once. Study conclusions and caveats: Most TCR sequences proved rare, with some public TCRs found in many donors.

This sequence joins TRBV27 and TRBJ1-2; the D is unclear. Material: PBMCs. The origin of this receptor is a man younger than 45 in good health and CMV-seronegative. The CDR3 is CASSLSGSSYGYTF. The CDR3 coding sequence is TGTGCCAGCAGTTTATCGGGCAGCTCCTATGGCTACACCTTC.